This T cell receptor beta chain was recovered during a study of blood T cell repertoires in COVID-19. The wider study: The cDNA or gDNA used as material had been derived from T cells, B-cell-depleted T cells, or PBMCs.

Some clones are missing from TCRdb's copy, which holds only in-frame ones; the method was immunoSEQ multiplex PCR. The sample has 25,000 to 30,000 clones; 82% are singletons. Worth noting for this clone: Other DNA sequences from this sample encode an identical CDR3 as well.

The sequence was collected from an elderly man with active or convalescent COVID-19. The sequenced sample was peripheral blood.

This CDR3 reads CASSQGAGGRNEQFF. Written as DNA, the CDR3 is TGTGCCAGCAGCCAGGGGGCAGGGGGCAGGAATGAGCAGTTCTTC. The chain joins TRBV4-2 to TRBJ2-1, with 8 nucleotides matching TRBD1. CDR1 and CDR2 from the germline V gene are LGHNA and YNFKEQ. The CDR3 sequence is 15 residues long. V shed 3 bases and J 7 bases; nucleotides not matched to a gene: 8.